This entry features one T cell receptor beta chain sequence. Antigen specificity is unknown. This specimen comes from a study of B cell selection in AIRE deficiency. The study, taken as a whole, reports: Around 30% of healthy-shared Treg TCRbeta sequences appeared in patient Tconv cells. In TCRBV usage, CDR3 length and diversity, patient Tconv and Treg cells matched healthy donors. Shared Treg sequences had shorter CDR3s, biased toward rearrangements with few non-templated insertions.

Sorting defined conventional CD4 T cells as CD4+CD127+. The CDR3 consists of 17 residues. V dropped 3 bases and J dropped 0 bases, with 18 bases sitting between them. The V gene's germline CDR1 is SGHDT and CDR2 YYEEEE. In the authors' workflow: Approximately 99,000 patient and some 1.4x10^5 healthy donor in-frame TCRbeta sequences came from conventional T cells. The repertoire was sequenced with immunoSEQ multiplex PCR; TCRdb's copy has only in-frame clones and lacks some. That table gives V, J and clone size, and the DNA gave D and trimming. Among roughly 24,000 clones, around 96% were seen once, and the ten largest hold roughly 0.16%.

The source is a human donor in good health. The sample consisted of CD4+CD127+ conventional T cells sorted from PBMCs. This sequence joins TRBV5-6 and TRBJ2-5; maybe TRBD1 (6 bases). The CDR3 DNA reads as TGTGCCAGCAGCTCCCTTCCACAGGGACCGAACCAAGAGACCCAGTACTTC. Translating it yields CASSSLPQGPNQETQYF.